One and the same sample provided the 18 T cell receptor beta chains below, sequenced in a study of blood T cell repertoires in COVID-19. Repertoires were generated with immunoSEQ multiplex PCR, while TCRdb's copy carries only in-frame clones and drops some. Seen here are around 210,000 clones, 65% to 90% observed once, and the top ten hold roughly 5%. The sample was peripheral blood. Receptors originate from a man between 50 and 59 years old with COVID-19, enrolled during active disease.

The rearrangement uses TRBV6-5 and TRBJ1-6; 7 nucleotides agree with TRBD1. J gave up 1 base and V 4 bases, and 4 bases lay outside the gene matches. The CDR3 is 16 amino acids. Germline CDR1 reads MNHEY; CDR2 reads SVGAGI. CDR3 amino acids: CASSFTRGSYNSPLHF. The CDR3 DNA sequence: TGTGCCAGCAGTTTCACCAGGGGGTCCTATAATTCACCCCTCCACTTT.

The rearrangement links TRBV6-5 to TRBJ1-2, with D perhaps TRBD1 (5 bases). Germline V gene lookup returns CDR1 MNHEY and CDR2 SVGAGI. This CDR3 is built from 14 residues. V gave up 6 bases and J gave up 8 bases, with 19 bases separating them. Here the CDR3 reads CASSTGGGGKGYTF. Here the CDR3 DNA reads TGTGCCAGCAGCACAGGCGGGGGTGGTAAGGGCTACACCTTC.

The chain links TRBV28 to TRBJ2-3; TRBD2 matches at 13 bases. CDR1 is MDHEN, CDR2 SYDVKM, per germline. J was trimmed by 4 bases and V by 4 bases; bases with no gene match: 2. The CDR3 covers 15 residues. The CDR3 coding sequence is TGTGCCAGCAGTTCCACTAGCGGGGGGGCAGATACGCAGTATTTT. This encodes CASSSTSGGADTQYF. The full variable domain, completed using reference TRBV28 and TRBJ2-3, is DVKVTQSSRYLVKRTGEKVFLECVQDMDHENMFWYRQDPGLGLRLIYFSYDVKMKEKGDIPEGYSVSREKKERFSLILESASTNQTSMYLCASSSTSGGADTQYFGPGTRLTVL.

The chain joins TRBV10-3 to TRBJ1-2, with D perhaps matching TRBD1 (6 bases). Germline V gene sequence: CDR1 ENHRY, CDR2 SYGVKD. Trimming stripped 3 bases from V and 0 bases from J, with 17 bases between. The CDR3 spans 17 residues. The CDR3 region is CAISDPSRQEPNYGYTF. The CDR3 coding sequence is TGTGCCATCAGTGATCCCTCCAGACAGGAGCCTAACTATGGCTACACCTTC.

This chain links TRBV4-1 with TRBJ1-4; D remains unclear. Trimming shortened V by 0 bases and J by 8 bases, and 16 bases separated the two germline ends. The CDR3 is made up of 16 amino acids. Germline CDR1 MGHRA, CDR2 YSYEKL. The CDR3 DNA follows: TGCGCCAGCAGCCAAGATGGACTCTCTAGGATCGAAAAACTGTTTTTT. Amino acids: CASSQDGLSRIEKLFF.

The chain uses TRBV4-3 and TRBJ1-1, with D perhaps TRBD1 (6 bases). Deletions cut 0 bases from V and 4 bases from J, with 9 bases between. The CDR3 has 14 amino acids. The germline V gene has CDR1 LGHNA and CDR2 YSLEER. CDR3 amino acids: CASSQEGAFTEAFF. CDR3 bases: TGCGCCAGCAGCCAAGAGGGGGCCTTCACTGAAGCTTTCTTT.

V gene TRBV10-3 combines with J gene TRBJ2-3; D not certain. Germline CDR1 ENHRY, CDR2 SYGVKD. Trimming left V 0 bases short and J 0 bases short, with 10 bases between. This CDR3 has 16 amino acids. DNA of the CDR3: TGTGCCATCAGTGAGTCTGGCGGAGTAAGCACAGATACGCAGTATTTT. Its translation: CAISESGGVSTDTQYF.

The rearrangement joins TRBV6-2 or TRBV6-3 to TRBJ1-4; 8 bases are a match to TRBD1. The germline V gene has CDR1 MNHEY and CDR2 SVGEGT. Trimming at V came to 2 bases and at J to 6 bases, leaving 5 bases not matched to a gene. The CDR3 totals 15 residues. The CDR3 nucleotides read TGTGCCAGCAGTTACCCCAGGGGGCGCGATGAAAAACTGTTTTTT. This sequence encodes CASSYPRGRDEKLFF.

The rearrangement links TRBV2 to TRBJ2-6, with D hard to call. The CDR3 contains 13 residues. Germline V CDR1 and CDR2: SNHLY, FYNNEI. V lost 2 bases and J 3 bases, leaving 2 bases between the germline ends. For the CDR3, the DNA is TGTGCCAGCAGTGAACTTGGGGCCAACGTCCTGACTTTC. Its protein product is CASSELGANVLTF.

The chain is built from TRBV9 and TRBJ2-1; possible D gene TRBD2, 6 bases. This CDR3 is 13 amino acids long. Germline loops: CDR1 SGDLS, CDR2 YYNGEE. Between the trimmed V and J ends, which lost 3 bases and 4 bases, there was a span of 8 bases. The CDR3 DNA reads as TGTGCCAGCAGCGACGCGGGGTACAATGAGCAGTTCTTC. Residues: CASSDAGYNEQFF.

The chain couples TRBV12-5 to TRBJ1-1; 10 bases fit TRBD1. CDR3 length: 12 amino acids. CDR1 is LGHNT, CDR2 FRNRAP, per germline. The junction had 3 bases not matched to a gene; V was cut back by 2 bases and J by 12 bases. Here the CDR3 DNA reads TGTGCTAGTGGTTTGCCGGGACAGGGGACTTTCTTT. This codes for CASGLPGQGTFF.

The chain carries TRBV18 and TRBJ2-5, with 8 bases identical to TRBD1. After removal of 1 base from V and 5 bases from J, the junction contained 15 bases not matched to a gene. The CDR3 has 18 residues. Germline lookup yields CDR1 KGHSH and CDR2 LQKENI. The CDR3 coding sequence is TGTGCCAGCTCACCACAGCCCCCCGGGACAGGATCCGGGGAGACCCAGTACTTC. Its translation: CASSPQPPGTGSGETQYF.

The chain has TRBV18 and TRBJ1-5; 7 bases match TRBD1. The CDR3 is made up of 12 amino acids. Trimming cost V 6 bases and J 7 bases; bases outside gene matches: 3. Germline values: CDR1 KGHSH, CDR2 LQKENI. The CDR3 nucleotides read TGTGCCAGCTCTCGGGACAGCCAGCCCCAGCATTTT. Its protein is CASSRDSQPQHF. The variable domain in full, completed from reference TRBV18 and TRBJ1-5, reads NAGVMQNPRHLVRRRGQEARLRCSPMKGHSHVYWYRQLPEEGLKFMVYLQKENIIDESGMPKERFSAEFPKEGPSILRIQQVVRGDSAAYFCASSRDSQPQHFGDGTRLSIL.

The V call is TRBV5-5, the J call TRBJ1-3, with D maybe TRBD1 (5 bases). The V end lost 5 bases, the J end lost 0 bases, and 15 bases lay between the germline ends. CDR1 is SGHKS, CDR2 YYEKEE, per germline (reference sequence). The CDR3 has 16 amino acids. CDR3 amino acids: CASRWDFLLSGNTIYF. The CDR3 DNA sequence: TGTGCCAGCAGATGGGACTTCTTGCTCTCTGGAAACACCATATATTTT.

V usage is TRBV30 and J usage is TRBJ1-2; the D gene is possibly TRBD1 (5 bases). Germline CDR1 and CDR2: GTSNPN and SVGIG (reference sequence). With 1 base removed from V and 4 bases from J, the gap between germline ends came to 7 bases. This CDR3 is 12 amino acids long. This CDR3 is CAWSAGLYGYTF. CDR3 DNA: TGTGCCTGGAGTGCAGGGCTCTATGGCTACACCTTC.

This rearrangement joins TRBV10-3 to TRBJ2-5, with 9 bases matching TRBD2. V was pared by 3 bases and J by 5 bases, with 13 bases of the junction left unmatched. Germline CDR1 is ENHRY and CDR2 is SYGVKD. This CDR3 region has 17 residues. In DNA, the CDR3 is TGTGCCATCAGTGAAAGGATGTCTAGCGGGGTCGGGGAGACCCAGTACTTC. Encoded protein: CAISERMSSGVGETQYF.

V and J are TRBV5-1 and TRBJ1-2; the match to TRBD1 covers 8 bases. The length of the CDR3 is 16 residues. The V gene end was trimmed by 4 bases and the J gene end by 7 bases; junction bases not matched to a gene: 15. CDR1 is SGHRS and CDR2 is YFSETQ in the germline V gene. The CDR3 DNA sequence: TGCGCCAGCAGCCAAGGGACAGGCCTTTCTCTGCGTGGCTACACCTTC. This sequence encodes CASSQGTGLSLRGYTF.

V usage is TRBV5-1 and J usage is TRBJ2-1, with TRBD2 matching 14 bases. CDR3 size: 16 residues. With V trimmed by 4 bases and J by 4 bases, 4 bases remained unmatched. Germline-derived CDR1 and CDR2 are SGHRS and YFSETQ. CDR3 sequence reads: CASSTRTSGGYNEQFF. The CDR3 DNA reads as TGCGCCAGCAGCACTCGGACTAGCGGGGGGTACAATGAGCAGTTCTTC.